This TCR beta chain was documented in a study of Tregs in tolerant kidney transplant recipients. Only a few counts were recorded for this clone. Related graft donors supplied nonmyeloablative bone marrow transplants, and mixed chimerism was transient. Unstimulated Tregs (CD4+CD25+CD127-) and CD4+CD25- non-Tregs were sorted from PBMCs. Generated by immunoSEQ multiplex PCR, the TCRdb table keeps only in-frame clones and is missing some. The repertoire consists of some 56,000 clones, with approximately 90% occurring once and the leading ten covering around 15%. This TCR was recovered from a human patient who received a combined kidney and bone marrow transplant. Part of the T cell pool may stem from the graft donor. Here the sequenced sample was CD8+ T cells from blood (PBMCs), taken 24 months after the transplant.

CDR3 amino acids: CASSAIGDTQYF. The CDR3 DNA reads as TGTGCCAGCAGCGCCATCGGGGATACGCAGTATTTT. The chain carries TRBV25-1 and TRBJ2-3; D ambiguous. Trimming cost V 6 bases and J 6 bases, with 10 bases left between them. The germline V gene has CDR1 MGHDK and CDR2 SYGVNS. This CDR3 spans 12 amino acids.